This TCR beta chain is drawn from a study of CD8+ T cells in alopecia areata. RNA, once extracted, was reverse transcribed into cDNA for use as the sequencing template. TCRdb's copy holds only in-frame clones and misses some; the assay was immunoSEQ multiplex PCR. There are around 21,000 clones in the sample; 50% to 75% occur only once, and roughly 8.2% lies in the top ten. The CDR3 is 11 residues long. V was clipped by 5 bases and J by 3 bases, with 7 bases between them. CDR1 and CDR2 (germline): GTSNPN, SVGIG (reference sequence). Noted treatment: oral pan-JAK inhibitor, 5-10 mg twice daily. Collection of lesional scalp punch biopsies and peripheral blood was performed in alopecia areata patients.

The sequence came from a human donor with alopecia areata. Sequences were derived from skin, sampled at week 4, from a patient treated with tofacitinib. V and J are TRBV30 and TRBJ1-1; no reliable D call. CDR3 in DNA: TGTGCCTGGTGGGCTTACACTGAAGCTTTCTTT. Protein sequence: CAWWAYTEAFF.